Below are 2 T cell receptor beta chains sequenced from a single sample in a study of shared clonotypes between healthy human individuals. The method was immunoSEQ multiplex PCR; TCRdb's version includes in-frame clones alone and lacks a portion of them. Altogether approximately 2.5 million clones are present, more than 90% being singletons, with the ten largest covering 0.11% to 0.15%. Sequencing was performed on naive CD4+ T cells sorted from blood. Subset: CD45RA+ positively selected. These receptors were collected from a man aged 18 to 29 in good health.

The chain employs TRBV29-1 and TRBJ2-7; D not certain. Looked up from germline, CDR1 is SQVTM and CDR2 is ANQGSEA. This CDR3 has 13 residues. The V end lost 4 bases, the J end lost 2 bases, and 12 bases lay between the germline ends. The CDR3 sequence is CSVAPNGAYEQYF. Here the CDR3 DNA reads TGCAGCGTTGCACCCAACGGCGCCTACGAGCAGTACTTC.

This chain uses TRBV7-9 with TRBJ2-2, with TRBD2 identical over 8 bases. The CDR3 has 17 residues. Looked up from germline, CDR1 is SEHNR and CDR2 is FQNEAQ (reference sequence). Trimming at V came to 2 bases and at J to 5 bases, leaving 10 bases not matched to a gene. CDR3 coding DNA: TGTGCCAGCAGCTTAAGCGGGGGAACGGTTAGGACCGGGGAGCTGTTTTTT. As protein: CASSLSGGTVRTGELFF.